One and the same sample provided the 9 T cell receptor beta chains below, sequenced in a study of cytomegalovirus exposure and HLA in healthy donors. The assay was immunoSEQ multiplex PCR, and TCRdb's table has in-frame clones only and misses some. Of 100,000 to 150,000 clones listed, around 94% are singletons. The sequencing sample was made of PBMCs. The receptor set was obtained from a woman under 30 in good health and CMV-seronegative.

The CDR3 DNA is TGTGCCAGCAGCCCCGGACAGGGGAACACCGGGGAGCTGTTTTTT. Translating gives CASSPGQGNTGELFF. This chain uses TRBV7-9 with TRBJ2-2; TRBD1 aligns across 8 bases. The germline V gene encodes CDR1 SEHNR and CDR2 FQNEAQ (reference sequence). Unmatched junction bases numbered 3, after V lost 5 bases and J lost 1 base. This CDR3 is built from 15 residues.

The gene calls are TRBV2 and TRBJ2-7; 8 bases align to TRBD1. CDR3 length equals 13 residues. Germline CDR1 is SNHLY and CDR2 is FYNNEI. With V trimmed by 5 bases and J by 5 bases, 5 bases remained unmatched. DNA of the CDR3: TGTGCCAGCAGTATGGACAGGGCAAACGAGCAGTACTTC. This sequence encodes CASSMDRANEQYF.

As DNA, the CDR3 is TGTGCCAGCAGCCCGACAGACCGGGAGACCCAGTACTTC. Protein product: CASSPTDRETQYF. The chain is built from TRBV7-2 and TRBJ2-5; tentative D call: TRBD1 (5 bases). Germline assignment: CDR1 SGHTA and CDR2 FQGNSA. This CDR3 is built from 13 residues. The V end lost 5 bases, the J end lost 5 bases, and 12 bases lay between the germline ends.

The count of this clone is one. The chain is built from TRBV5-1 and TRBJ2-1; 8 bases are shared with TRBD2. Germline V gene sequence: CDR1 SGHRS, CDR2 YFSETQ. This CDR3 contains 14 residues. V trimming: 6 bases; J trimming: 9 bases; junction bases outside the gene matches: 11. The CDR3 sequence is CASTPAGEDREQFF. Written as DNA, the CDR3 is TGCGCCAGCACCCCAGCGGGGGAGGATCGTGAGCAGTTCTTC.

The chain uses TRBV2 and TRBJ2-3, with 11 bases identical to TRBD1. CDR1 SNHLY and CDR2 FYNNEI come from the germline V gene. This CDR3 has 14 amino acids. V dropped 7 bases and J dropped 8; count of bases not matched to a gene: 8. The CDR3 DNA follows: TGTGCCAGCACATCTGCGGGACAGGGGGTTACGCAGTATTTT. Translated: CASTSAGQGVTQYF.

The chain links TRBV19 to TRBJ1-2; D not certain. CDR1 is LNHDA and CDR2 is SQIVND in the germline V gene (reference sequence). The V gene lost 6 bases and the J gene lost 2 bases, with 10 bases spanning the gap. The CDR3 runs to 13 residues. The CDR3 loop is CASRRLSNYGYTF. The CDR3 DNA sequence: TGTGCCAGTAGACGACTATCGAACTATGGCTACACCTTC.

This chain links TRBV5-6 with TRBJ2-3, with 14 bases aligning to TRBD2. Trimming took 3 bases from V and 1 from J; bases not matched to a gene: 1. There are 16 residues in the CDR3. Germline V gene sequence: CDR1 SGHDT, CDR2 YYEEEE. This CDR3 reads CASSSGLAGGTDTQYF. The CDR3 DNA reads TGTGCCAGCAGCTCGGGACTAGCGGGAGGCACAGATACGCAGTATTTT.

The chain carries TRBV28 and TRBJ1-6, with D uncertain. The germline gives CDR1 MDHEN, CDR2 SYDVKM. The CDR3 totals 14 residues. Trimming removed 4 bases at V and 9 bases at J, with 13 bases between. CDR3 region: CASSSLPLSSPLHF. The CDR3 DNA is TGTGCCAGCAGTTCTCTCCCTCTTAGTTCACCCCTCCACTTT.

This rearrangement joins TRBV27 to TRBJ2-3, with 16 bases identical to TRBD2. Germline assignment: CDR1 MNHEY and CDR2 SMNVEV (reference sequence). Losses at the gene ends were 7 bases for V and 14 bases for J; bases not matched to a gene: 12. The CDR3 is made up of 15 amino acids. The CDR3 sequence: CASNSGTSGRAPRYF. In DNA, the CDR3 is TGTGCCAGCAACTCCGGGACTAGCGGGAGGGCCCCTCGGTATTTT.